Each of the 8 T cell receptor beta chains below was sequenced from the same sample in a study of shared clonotypes between healthy human individuals. Sequencing used immunoSEQ multiplex PCR; TCRdb keeps in-frame clones, though not all of them. The sample has 780,000 or so clones; 72% are singletons. Material: memory CD4+ T cells sorted from blood. Subset given: CD45RA-negative fraction. These TCRs come from a woman under 40 in good health.

This clone was recorded at least ten times. The chain employs TRBV6-5 and TRBJ1-3; D is uncertain. Germline CDR1 reads MNHEY; CDR2 reads SVGAGI. Trimming took off 5 bases at V and 0 bases at J, with 8 bases between the two ends. The length of the CDR3 is 14 residues. In DNA form, the CDR3 reads TGTGCCAGCAGTCTACAACCCTCTGGAAACACCATATATTTT. As protein: CASSLQPSGNTIYF.

The chain couples TRBV27 to TRBJ1-2, with 10 bases fitting TRBD1. Trimming removed 6 bases from V and 6 bases from J; junction bases left unmatched: 7. Germline V gene data show CDR1 as MNHEY and CDR2 as SMNVEV (reference sequence). This CDR3 contains 14 residues. DNA for the CDR3: TGTGCCAGCAGCCCCCGACAGGGGGCCCATGGCTACACCTTC. Amino acids: CASSPRQGAHGYTF.

The chain employs TRBV6-5 and TRBJ1-5; D gene uncertain. V lost 5 bases to trimming and J lost 6 bases, with 14 bases between them. The length of the CDR3 is 14 residues. Germline V gene data show CDR1 as MNHEY and CDR2 as SVGAGI. CDR3 region: CASSRTQVGQPQHF. In nucleotides, the CDR3 is TGTGCCAGCAGTAGGACCCAAGTAGGTCAGCCCCAGCATTTT.

The J gene is TRBJ1-2, the V gene TRBV28; D unclear. This CDR3 has 13 amino acids. From germline, CDR1 is MDHEN and CDR2 SYDVKM. The V end lost 2 bases, the J end lost 4 bases, and 8 bases lay between the germline ends. The CDR3 sequence is CASSLGVSYGYTF. The DNA for the CDR3 is TGTGCCAGCAGTTTAGGGGTCAGCTATGGCTACACCTTC.

This clone appeared a single time. The V and J genes are TRBV12-2 and TRBJ2-2; the table's D call, TRBD1, has no DNA check behind it. TRBV12-2 is designated a pseudogene. The CDR3 loop spans 14 amino acids. CDR3 nucleotide sequence: TGTGCAAGTCGCTGCCCCCTGGGCCCCCGGGAGCTGTTTTTT. The encoded protein is CASRCPLGPRELFF.

The chain recombines TRBV11-2 with TRBJ2-4, with TRBD2 matching 10 bases. Per the germline V gene, CDR1 is SGHAT and CDR2 is FQNNGV. Germline trimming cut 4 bases from V and 3 bases from J; bases unmatched to any gene: 9. This CDR3 has 17 residues. CDR3 in amino acids: CASSSIIAGGVKNIQYF. The CDR3 DNA reads TGTGCCAGCAGCTCCATCATAGCGGGAGGAGTCAAAAACATTCAGTACTTC. The full variable domain, in which reference TRBV11-2 and TRBJ2-4 provide the parts outside the CDR3, is EAGVAQSPRYKIIEKRQSVAFWCNPISGHATLYWYQQILGQGPKLLIQFQNNGVVDDSQLPKDRFSAERLKGVDSTLKIQPAKLEDSAVYLCASSSIIAGGVKNIQYFGAGTRLSVL.

This clone was seen a few times. The genes are TRBV28 and TRBJ2-5, with D perhaps matching TRBD2 (5 bases). TRBJ2-7 explains the end of the DNA better; the J call may be wrong. CDR3 length: 15 residues. Germline assignment: CDR1 MDHEN and CDR2 SYDVKM. In nucleotides, the CDR3 is TGTGCCAGCAGTTTAGAGGGTAGGGAACCCTACGAGCAGTACTTC. It encodes CASSLEGREPYEQYF.

The gene calls are TRBV7-8 and TRBJ1-3; possible D gene TRBD1, 5 bases. The CDR3 contains 18 residues. Germline V CDR1 and CDR2: SGHVS, FQNEAQ. V was clipped by 2 bases and J by 2 bases, with 19 bases between them. The CDR3 loop is CASSLNPQQVGAGNTIYF. The CDR3 DNA follows: TGTGCCAGCAGCTTAAACCCGCAACAGGTGGGAGCTGGAAACACCATATATTTT. Variable domain in full (rest from reference TRBV7-8 and TRBJ1-3): GAGVSQSPRYKVAKRGQDVALRCDPISGHVSLFWYQQALGQGPEFLTYFQNEAQLDKSGLPSDRFFAERPEGSVSTLKIQRTQQEDSAVYLCASSLNPQQVGAGNTIYFGEGSWLTVV.